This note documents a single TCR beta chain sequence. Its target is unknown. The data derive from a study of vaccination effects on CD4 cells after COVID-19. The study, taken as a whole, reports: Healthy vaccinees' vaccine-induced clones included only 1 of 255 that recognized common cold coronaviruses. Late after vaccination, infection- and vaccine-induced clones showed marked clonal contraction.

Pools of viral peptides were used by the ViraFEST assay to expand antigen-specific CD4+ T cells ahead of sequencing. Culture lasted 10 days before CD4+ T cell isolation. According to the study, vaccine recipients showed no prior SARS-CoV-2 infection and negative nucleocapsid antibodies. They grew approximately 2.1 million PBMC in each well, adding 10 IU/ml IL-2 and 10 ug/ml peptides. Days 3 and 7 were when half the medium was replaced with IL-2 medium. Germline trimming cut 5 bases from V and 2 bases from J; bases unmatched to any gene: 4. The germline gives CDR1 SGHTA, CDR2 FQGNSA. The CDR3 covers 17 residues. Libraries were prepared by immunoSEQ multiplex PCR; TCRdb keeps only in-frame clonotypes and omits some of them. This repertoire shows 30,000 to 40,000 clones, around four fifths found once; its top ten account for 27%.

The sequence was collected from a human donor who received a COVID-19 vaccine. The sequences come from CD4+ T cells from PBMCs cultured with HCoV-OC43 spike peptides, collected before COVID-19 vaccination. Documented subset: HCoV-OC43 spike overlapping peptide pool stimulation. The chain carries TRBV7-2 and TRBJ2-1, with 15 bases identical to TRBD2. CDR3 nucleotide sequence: TGTGCCAGCAGCCCCGGGACTAGCGGGGGGACCTACAATGAGCAGTTCTTC. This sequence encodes CASSPGTSGGTYNEQFF. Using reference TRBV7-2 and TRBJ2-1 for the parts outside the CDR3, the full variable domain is GAGVSQSPSNKVTEKGKDVELRCDPISGHTALYWYRQSLGQGLEFLIYFQGNSAPDKSGLPSDRFSAERTGGSVSTLTIQRTQQEDSAVYLCASSPGTSGGTYNEQFFGPGTRLTVL.